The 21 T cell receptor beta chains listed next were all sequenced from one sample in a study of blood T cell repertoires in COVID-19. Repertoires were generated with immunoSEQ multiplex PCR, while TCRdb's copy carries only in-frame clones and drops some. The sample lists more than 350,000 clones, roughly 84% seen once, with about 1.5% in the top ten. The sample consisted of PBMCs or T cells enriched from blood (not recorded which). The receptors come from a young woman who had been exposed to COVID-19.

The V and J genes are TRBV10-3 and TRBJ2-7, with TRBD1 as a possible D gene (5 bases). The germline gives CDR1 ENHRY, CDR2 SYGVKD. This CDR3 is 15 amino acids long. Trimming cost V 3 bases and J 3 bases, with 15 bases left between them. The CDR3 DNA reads TGTGCCATCAGTGAAGAGCAGGGTGTTGGCTACGAGCAGTACTTC. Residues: CAISEEQGVGYEQYF.

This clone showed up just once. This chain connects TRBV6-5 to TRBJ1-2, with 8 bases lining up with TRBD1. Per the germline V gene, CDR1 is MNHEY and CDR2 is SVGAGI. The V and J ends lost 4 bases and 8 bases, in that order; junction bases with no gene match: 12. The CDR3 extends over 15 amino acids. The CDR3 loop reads CASSSDGQGGRGYTF. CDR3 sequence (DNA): TGTGCCAGCAGTTCCGATGGACAGGGTGGCAGAGGCTACACCTTC.

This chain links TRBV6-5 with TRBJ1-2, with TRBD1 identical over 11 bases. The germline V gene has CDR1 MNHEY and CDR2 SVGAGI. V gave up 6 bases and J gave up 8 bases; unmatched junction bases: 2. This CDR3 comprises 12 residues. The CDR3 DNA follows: TGTGCCAGCAGCGGGACAGGGGGAGGCTACACCTTC. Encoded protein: CASSGTGGGYTF.

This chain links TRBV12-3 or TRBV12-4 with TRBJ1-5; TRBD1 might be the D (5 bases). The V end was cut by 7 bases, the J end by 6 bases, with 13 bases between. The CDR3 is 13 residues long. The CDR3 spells CASNSGGGQPQHF. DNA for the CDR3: TGTGCCAGCAATTCCGGGGGGGGTCAGCCCCAGCATTTT.

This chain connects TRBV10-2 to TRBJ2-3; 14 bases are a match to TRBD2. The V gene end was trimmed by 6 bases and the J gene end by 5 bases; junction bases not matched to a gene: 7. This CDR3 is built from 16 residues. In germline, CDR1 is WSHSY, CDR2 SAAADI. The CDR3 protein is CASSLTSGGAIDTQYF. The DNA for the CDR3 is TGCGCCAGCAGCCTGACTAGCGGGGGGGCCATAGATACGCAGTATTTT.

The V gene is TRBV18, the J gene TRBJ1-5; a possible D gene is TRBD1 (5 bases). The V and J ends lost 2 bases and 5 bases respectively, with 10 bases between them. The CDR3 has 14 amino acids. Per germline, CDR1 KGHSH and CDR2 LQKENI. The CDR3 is CASSPGGGYQPQHF. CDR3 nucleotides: TGTGCCAGCTCACCAGGGGGGGGTTATCAGCCCCAGCATTTT.

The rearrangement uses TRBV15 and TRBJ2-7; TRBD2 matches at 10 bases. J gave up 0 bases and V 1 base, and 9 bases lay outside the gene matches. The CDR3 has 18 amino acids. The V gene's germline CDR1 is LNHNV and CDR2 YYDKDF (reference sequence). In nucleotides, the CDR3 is TGTGCCACCAGCAGAGGGACTGTTATAGCGGGAGGCTCCTACGAGCAGTACTTC. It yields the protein CATSRGTVIAGGSYEQYF. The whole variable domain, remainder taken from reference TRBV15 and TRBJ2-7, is DAMVIQNPRYQVTQFGKPVTLSCSQTLNHNVMYWYQQKSSQAPKLLFHYYDKDFNNEADTPDNFQSRRPNTSFCFLDIRSPGLGDTAMYLCATSRGTVIAGGSYEQYFGPGTRLTVT.

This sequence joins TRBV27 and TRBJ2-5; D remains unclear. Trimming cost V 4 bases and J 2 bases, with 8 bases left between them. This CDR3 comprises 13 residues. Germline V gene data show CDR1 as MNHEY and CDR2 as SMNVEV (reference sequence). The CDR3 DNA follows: TGTGCCAGCAGTTCCGACTCACAAGAGACCCAGTACTTC. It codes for CASSSDSQETQYF.

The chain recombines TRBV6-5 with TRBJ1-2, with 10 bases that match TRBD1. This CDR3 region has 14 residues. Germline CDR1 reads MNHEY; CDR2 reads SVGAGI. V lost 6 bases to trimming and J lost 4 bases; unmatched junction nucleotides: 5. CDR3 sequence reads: CASRRQGAGYGYTF. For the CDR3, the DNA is TGTGCCAGCAGGAGACAGGGGGCTGGCTATGGCTACACCTTC.

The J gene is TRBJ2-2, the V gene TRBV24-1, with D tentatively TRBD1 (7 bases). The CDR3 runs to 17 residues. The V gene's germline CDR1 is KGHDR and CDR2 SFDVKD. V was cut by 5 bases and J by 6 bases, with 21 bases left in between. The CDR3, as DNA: TGTGCCACCAGTGGAGTTGGAGGGGGCGAGTATGCCGGGGAGCTGTTTTTT. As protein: CATSGVGGGEYAGELFF.

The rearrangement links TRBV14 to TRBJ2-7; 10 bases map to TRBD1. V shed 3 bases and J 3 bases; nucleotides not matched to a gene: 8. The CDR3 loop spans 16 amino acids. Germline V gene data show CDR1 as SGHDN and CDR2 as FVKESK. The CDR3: CASSQGIGTGVYEQYF. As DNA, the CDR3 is TGTGCCAGCAGCCAGGGGATCGGGACAGGGGTCTACGAGCAGTACTTC.

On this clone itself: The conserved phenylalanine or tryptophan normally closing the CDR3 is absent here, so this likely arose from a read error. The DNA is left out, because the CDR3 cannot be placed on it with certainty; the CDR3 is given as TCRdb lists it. CDR3 protein: CASSLEDRGRKGL. The rearrangement joins TRBV7-8 to TRBJ1-4; the D call TRBD1 from the table was never checked on the DNA. CDR1 is SGHVS and CDR2 is FQNEAQ in the germline V gene. The CDR3 is 13 amino acids in total, end residues counted.

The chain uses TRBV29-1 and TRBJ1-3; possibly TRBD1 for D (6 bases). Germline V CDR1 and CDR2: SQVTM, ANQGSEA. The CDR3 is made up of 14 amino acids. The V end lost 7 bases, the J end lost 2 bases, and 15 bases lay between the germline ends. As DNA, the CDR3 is TGCAGCGCAGTCGGACAGAGCGCTGGAAACACCATATATTTT. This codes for CSAVGQSAGNTIYF.

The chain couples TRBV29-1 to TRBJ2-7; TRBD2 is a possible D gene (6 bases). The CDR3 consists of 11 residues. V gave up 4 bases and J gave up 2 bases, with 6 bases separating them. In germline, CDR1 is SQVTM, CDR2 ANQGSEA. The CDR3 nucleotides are TGCAGCGTTGGGGAGGCCTACGAGCAGTACTTC. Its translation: CSVGEAYEQYF.

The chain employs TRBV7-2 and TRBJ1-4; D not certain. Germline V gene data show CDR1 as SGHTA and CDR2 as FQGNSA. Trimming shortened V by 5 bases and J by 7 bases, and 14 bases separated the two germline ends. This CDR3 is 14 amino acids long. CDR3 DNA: TGTGCCAGCAGCAAAACCCGGGGTGGTGAAAAACTGTTTTTT. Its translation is CASSKTRGGEKLFF.

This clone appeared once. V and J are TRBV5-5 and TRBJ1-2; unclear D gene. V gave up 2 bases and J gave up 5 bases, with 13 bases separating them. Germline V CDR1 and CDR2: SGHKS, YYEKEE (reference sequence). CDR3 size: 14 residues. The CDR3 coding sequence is TGTGCCAGCAGCTTTCCGGGATACCTTTATGGCTACACCTTC. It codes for CASSFPGYLYGYTF. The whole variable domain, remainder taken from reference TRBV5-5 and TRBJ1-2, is DAGVTQSPTHLIKTRGQQVTLRCSPISGHKSVSWYQQVLGQGPQFIFQYYEKEERGRGNFPDRFSARQFPNYSSELNVNALLLGDSALYLCASSFPGYLYGYTFGSGTRLTVV.

The CDR3 is CASSPDWTSGYTDTQYF. The CDR3 nucleotides are TGTGCCAGCAGTCCTGATTGGACTAGCGGATACACAGATACGCAGTATTTT. The chain is built from TRBV28 and TRBJ2-3; 10 positions agree with TRBD2. This CDR3 is built from 17 residues. With 5 bases clipped from V and 2 bases from J, the junction kept 10 bases outside the gene matches. The V gene's germline CDR1 is MDHEN and CDR2 SYDVKM. The entire variable domain, with the rest obtained from reference TRBV28 and TRBJ2-3, is as follows: DVKVTQSSRYLVKRTGEKVFLECVQDMDHENMFWYRQDPGLGLRLIYFSYDVKMKEKGDIPEGYSVSREKKERFSLILESASTNQTSMYLCASSPDWTSGYTDTQYFGPGTRLTVL.

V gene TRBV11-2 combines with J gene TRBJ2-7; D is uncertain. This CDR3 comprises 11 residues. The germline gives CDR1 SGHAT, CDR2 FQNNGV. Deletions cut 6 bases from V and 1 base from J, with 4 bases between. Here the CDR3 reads CASSYSYEQYF. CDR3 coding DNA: TGTGCCAGCAGTTATTCCTACGAGCAGTACTTC.

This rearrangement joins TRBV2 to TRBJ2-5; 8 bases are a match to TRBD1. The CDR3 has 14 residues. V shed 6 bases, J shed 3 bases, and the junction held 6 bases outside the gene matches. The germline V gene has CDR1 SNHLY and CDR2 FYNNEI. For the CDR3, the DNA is TGTGCCAGCAGCTCACAGGGGGGTAAAGAGACCCAGTACTTC. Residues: CASSSQGGKETQYF.

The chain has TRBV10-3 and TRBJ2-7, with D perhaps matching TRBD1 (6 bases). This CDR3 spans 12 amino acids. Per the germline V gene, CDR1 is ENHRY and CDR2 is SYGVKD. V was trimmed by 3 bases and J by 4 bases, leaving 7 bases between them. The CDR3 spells CAISDRGYEQYF. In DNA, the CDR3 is TGTGCCATCAGTGACAGGGGTTACGAGCAGTACTTC.

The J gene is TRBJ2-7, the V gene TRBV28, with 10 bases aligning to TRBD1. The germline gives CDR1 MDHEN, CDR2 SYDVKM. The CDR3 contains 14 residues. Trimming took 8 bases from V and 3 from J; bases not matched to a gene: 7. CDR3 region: CASGGQGVIYEQYF. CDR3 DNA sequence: TGTGCCAGCGGCGGACAGGGGGTCATCTACGAGCAGTACTTC.